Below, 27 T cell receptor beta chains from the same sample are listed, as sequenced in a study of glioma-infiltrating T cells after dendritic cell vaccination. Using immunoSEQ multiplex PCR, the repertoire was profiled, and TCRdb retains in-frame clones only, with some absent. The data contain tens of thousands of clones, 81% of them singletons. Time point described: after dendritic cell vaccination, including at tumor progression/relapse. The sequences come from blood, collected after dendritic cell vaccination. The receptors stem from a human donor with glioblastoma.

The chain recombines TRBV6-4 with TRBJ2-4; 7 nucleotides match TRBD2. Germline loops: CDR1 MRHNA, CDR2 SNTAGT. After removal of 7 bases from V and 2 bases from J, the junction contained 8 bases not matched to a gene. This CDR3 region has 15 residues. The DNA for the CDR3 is TGTGCCAGCACTGATCGGGGGGAGTCCAAAAACATTCAGTACTTC. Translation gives CASTDRGESKNIQYF.

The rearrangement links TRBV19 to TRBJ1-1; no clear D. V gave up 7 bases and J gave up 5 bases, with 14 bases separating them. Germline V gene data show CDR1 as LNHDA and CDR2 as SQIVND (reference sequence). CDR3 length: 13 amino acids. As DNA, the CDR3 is TGTGCCAGTACCCTGGGCGACCGGACTGAAGCTTTCTTT. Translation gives CASTLGDRTEAFF.

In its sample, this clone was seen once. The CDR3 sequence: CSVAGQGGTPQREKLFF. The CDR3 DNA follows: TGCAGCGTTGCGGGACAGGGAGGAACCCCTCAGCGTGAAAAACTGTTTTTT. The V and J genes are TRBV29-1 and TRBJ1-4; 9 nucleotides match TRBD1. Trimming cost V 4 bases and J 7 bases; bases outside gene matches: 16. Germline V CDR1 and CDR2: SQVTM, ANQGSEA. This CDR3 comprises 17 residues.

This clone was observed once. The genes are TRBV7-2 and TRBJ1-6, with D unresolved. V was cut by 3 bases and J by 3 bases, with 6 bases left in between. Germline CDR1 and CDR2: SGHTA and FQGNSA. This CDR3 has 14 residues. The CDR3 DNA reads TGTGCCAGCAGCTTCACCGGCTATAATTCACCCCTCCACTTT. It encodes CASSFTGYNSPLHF.

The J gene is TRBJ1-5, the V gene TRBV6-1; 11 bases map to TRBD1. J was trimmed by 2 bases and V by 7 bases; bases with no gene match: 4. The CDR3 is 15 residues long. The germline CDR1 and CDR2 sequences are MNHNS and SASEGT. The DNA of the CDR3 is TGTGCCAGCAACGGACAGGGGGCGGGCAATCAGCCCCAGCATTTT. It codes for CASNGQGAGNQPQHF.

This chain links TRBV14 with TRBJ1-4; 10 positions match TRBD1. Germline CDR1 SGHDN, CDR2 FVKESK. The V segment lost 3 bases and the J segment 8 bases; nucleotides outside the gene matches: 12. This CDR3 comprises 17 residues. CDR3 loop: CASSQAGRGTGAEKLFF. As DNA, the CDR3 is TGTGCCAGCAGCCAGGCCGGGCGAGGGACAGGGGCCGAAAAACTGTTTTTT.

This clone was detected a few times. CDR3 sequence reads: CASSLSTGIGYGYTF. CDR3 DNA sequence: TGCGCCAGCAGCTTGTCCACAGGGATCGGGTATGGCTACACCTTC. The chain combines TRBV5-1 with TRBJ1-2, with TRBD1 as a possible D gene (6 bases). Germline lookup yields CDR1 SGHRS and CDR2 YFSETQ. Trimming took off 1 base at V and 5 bases at J, with 15 bases between the two ends. The CDR3 spans 15 residues. Based on the CDR3 plus reference TRBV5-1 and TRBJ1-2, the full variable domain is KAGVTQTPRYLIKTRGQQVTLSCSPISGHRSVSWYQQTPGQGLQFLFEYFSETQRNKGNFPGRFSGRQFSNSRSEMNVSTLELGDSALYLCASSLSTGIGYGYTFGSGTRLTVV.

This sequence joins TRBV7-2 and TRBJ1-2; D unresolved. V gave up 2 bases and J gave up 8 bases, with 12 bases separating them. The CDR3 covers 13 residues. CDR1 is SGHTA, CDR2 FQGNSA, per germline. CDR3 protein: CASSLREEAGYTF. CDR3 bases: TGTGCCAGCAGCTTAAGGGAGGAAGCGGGCTACACCTTC.

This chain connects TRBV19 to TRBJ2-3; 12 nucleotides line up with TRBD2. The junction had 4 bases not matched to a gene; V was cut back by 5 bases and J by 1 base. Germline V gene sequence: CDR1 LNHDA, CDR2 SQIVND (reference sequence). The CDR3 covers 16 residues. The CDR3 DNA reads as TGTGCCAGTAGTTACCGACTAGCGGGAGGCACAGATACGCAGTATTTT. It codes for CASSYRLAGGTDTQYF. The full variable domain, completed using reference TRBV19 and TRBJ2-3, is DGGITQSPKYLFRKEGQNVTLSCEQNLNHDAMYWYRQDPGQGLRLIYYSQIVNDFQKGDIAEGYSVSREKKESFPLTVTSAQKNPTAFYLCASSYRLAGGTDTQYFGPGTRLTVL.

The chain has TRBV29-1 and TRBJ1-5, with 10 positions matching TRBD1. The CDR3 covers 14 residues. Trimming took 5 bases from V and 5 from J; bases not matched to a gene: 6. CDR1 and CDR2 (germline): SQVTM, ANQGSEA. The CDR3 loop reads CSVSTGTGDQPQHF. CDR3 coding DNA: TGCAGCGTTTCAACCGGGACAGGGGATCAGCCCCAGCATTTT. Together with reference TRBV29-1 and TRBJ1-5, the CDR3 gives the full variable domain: SAVISQKPSRDICQRGTSLTIQCQVDSQVTMMFWYRQQPGQSLTLIATANQGSEATYESGFVIDKFPISRPNLTFSTLTVSNMSPEDSSIYLCSVSTGTGDQPQHFGDGTRLSIL.

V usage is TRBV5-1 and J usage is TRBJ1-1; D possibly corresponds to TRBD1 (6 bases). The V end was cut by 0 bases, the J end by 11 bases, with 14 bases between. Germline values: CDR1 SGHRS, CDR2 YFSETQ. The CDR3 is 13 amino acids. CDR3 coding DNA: TGCGCCAGCAGCTTGGAGTCAGGGGAGAGGGCTTTCTTT. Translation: CASSLESGERAFF.

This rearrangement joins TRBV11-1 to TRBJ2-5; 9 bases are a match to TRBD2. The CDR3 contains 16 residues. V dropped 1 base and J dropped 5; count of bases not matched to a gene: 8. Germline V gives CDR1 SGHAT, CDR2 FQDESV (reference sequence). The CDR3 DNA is TGTGCCAGCAGCTTAGAACGCGGGGGGGTGTCGGAGACCCAGTACTTC. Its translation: CASSLERGGVSETQYF.

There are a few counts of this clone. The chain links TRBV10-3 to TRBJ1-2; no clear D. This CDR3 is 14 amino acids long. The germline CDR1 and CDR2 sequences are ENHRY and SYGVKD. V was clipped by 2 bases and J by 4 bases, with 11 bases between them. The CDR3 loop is CAISEGRQTYGYTF. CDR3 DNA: TGTGCCATCAGTGAGGGGAGGCAAACCTATGGCTACACCTTC.

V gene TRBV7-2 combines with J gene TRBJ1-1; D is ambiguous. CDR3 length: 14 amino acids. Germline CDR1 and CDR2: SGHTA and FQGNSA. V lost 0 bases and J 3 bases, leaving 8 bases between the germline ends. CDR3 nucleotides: TGTGCCAGCAGCTTAGCGACAAAACACACTGAAGCTTTCTTT. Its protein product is CASSLATKHTEAFF.

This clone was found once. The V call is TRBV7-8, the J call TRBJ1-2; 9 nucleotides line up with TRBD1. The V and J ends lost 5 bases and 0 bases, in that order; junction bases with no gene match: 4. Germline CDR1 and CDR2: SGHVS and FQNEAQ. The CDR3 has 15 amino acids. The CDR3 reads CASSRTGDPNYGYTF. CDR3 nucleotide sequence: TGTGCCAGCAGCCGGACAGGGGATCCTAACTATGGCTACACCTTC.

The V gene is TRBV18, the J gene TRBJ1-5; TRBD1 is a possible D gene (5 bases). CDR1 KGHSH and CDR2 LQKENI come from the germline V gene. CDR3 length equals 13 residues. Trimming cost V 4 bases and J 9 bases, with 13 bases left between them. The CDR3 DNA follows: TGTGCCAGCTCACAATCAAACCAGGGGCCCCAGCATTTT. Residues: CASSQSNQGPQHF. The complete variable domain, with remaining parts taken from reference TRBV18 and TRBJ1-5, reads NAGVMQNPRHLVRRRGQEARLRCSPMKGHSHVYWYRQLPEEGLKFMVYLQKENIIDESGMPKERFSAEFPKEGPSILRIQQVVRGDSAAYFCASSQSNQGPQHFGDGTRLSIL.

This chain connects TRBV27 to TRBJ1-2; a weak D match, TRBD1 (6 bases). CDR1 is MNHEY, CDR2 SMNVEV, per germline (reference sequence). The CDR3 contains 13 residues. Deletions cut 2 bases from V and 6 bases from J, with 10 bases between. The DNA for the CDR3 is TGTGCCAGCAGTTTACTGGGGGCGAATGGCTACACCTTC. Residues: CASSLLGANGYTF.

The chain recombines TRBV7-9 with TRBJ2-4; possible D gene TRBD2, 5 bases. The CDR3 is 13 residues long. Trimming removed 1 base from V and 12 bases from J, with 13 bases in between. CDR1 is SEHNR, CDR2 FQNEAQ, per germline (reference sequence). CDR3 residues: CASSLDEGIGQYF. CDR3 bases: TGTGCCAGCAGCTTAGATGAGGGAATCGGTCAGTACTTC.

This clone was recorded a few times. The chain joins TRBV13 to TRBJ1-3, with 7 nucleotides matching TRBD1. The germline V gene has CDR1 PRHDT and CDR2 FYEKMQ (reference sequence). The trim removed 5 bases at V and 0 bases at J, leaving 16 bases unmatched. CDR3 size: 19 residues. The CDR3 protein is CASSRRADRALFSGNTIYF. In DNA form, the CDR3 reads TGTGCCAGCAGCCGACGCGCTGACAGGGCCCTATTCTCTGGAAACACCATATATTTT.

For the CDR3, the DNA is TGTGCCTGGAGTGGGGGCCTTACAGGGCCCGGGGAGCTGTTTTTT. Its protein is CAWSGGLTGPGELFF. The chain combines TRBV30 with TRBJ2-2, with a weak D call TRBD1 (6 bases). Germline assignment: CDR1 GTSNPN and CDR2 SVGIG (reference sequence). The CDR3 contains 15 residues. Trimming removed 1 base from V and 6 bases from J, with 15 bases in between.

CDR3 residues: CASSLAPLSRAANEKLFF. The CDR3 DNA is TGTGCCAGCAGCTTAGCCCCCCTCAGCAGGGCGGCTAATGAAAAACTGTTTTTT. This rearrangement joins TRBV7-2 to TRBJ1-4, with D perhaps matching TRBD1 (5 bases). Germline V lookup: CDR1 SGHTA, CDR2 FQGNSA. Trimming removed 0 bases from V and 3 bases from J, with 17 bases in between. This CDR3 has 18 residues.

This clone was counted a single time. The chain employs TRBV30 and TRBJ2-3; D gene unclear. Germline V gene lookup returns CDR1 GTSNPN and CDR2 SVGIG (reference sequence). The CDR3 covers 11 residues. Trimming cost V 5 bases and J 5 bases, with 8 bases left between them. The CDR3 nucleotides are TGTGCCTGGGGAAGAGGAGATACGCAGTATTTT. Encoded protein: CAWGRGDTQYF. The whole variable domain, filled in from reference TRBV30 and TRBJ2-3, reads SQTIHQWPATLVQPVGSPLSLECTVEGTSNPNLYWYRQAAGRGLQLLFYSVGIGQISSEVPQNLSASRPQDRQFILSSKKLLLSDSGFYLCAWGRGDTQYFGPGTRLTVL.

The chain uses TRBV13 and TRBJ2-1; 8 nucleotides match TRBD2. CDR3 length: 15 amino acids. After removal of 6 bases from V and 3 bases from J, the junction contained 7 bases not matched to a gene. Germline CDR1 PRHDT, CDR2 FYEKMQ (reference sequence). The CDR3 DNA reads TGTGCCAGCAGAATCGCGGGAGGCGTCTACAATGAGCAGTTCTTC. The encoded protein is CASRIAGGVYNEQFF.

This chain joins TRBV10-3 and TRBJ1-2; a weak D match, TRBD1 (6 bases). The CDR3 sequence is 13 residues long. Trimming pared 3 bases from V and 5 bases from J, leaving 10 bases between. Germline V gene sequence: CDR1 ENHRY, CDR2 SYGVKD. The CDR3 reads CAISEEGTYGYTF. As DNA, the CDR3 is TGTGCCATCAGTGAAGAGGGGACATATGGCTACACCTTC.

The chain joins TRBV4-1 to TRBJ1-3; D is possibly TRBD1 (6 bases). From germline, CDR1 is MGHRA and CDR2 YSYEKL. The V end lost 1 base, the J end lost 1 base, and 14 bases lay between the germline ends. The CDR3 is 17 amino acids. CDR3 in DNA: TGCGCCAGCAGCCAAGGGACAGCCTTAGGTTCTGGAAACACCATATATTTT. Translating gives CASSQGTALGSGNTIYF.

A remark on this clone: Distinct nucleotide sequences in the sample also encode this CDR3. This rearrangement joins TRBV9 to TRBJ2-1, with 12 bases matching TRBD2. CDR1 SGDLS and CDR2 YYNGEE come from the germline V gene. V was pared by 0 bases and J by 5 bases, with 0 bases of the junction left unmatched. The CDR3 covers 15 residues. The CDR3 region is CASSVGLAGDNEQFF. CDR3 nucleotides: TGTGCCAGCAGCGTAGGACTAGCGGGAGACAATGAGCAGTTCTTC.

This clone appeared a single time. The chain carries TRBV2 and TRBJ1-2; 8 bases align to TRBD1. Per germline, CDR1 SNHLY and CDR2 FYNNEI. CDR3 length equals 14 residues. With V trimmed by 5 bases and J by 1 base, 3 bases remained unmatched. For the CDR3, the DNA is TGTGCCAGCAGTCTACAGGGGGGTAACTATGGCTACACCTTC. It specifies CASSLQGGNYGYTF.